This T cell receptor (beta chain) was recovered during a study of cytomegalovirus exposure and HLA in healthy donors. V shed 7 bases and J shed 5 bases, with 14 bases lying between them. The CDR3 has 13 residues. Looked up from germline, CDR1 is MDHEN and CDR2 is SYDVKM. The PCR employed 60 Vbeta primers together with 13 Jbeta primers. The data were produced by immunoSEQ multiplex PCR, yet TCRdb's version contains in-frame clones alone and is incomplete. The sample has some 190,000 clones, roughly 87% seen once. Healthy bone marrow donors formed the donor group. The sample comprised PBMCs. The rearrangement joins TRBV28 to TRBJ1-2, with D possibly being TRBD1 (5 bases). This sequence originates from a man aged 40-55 years in good health and CMV-seronegative. CDR3 protein: CASIGGGKYGYTF. CDR3 DNA: TGTGCCAGCATCGGCGGGGGTAAATATGGCTACACCTTC.